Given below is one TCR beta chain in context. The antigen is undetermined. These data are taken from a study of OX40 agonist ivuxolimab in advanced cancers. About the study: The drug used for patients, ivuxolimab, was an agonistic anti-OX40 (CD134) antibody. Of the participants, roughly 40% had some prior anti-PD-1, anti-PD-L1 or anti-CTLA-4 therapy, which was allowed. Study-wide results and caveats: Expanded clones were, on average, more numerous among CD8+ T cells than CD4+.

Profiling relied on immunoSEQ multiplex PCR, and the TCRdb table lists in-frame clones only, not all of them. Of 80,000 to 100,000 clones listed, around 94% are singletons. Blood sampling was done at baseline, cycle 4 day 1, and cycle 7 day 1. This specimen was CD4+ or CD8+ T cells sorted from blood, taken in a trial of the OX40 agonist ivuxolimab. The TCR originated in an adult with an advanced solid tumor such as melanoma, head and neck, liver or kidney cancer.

As DNA, the CDR3 is TGTGCCTGGAGTCGTAGTAGCGGGGGGGGAGATACGCAGTATTTT. Its protein product is CAWSRSSGGGDTQYF. The chain carries TRBV30 and TRBJ2-3, with 11 bases matching TRBD2. Germline values: CDR1 GTSNPN, CDR2 SVGIG (reference sequence). V lost 2 bases and J lost 5; bases outside the gene matches: 6. CDR3 length: 15 residues.